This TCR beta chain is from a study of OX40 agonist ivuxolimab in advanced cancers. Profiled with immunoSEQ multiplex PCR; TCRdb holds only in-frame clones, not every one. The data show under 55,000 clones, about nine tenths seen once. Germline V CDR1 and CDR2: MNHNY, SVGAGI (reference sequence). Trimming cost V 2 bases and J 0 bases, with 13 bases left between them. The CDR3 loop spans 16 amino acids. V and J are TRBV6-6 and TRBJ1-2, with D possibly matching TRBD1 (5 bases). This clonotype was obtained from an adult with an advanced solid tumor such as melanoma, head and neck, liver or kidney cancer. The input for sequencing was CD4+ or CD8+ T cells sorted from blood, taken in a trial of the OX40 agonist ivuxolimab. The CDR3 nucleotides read TGTGCCAGCAGTTACGGAGGTACAGGTCCTAACTATGGCTACACCTTC. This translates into CASSYGGTGPNYGYTF.